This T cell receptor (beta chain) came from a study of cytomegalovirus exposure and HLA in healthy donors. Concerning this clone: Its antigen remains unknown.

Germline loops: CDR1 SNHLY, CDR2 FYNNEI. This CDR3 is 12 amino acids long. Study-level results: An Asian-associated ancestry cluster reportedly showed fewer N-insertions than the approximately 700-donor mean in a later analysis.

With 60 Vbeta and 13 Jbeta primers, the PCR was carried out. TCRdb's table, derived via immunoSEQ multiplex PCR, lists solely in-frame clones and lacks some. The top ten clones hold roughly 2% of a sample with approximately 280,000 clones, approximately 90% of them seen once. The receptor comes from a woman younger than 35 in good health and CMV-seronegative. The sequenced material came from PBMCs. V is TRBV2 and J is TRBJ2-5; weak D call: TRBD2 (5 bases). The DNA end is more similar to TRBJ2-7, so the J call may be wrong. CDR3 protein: CASRRESYEQYF. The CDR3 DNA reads TGTGCCAGCAGAAGGGAGTCCTACGAGCAGTACTTC.